This TCR beta chain was documented in a study of shared clonotypes between healthy human individuals (dated by TCRdb to the early 2020s). Notes on the research overall: A few men and a couple of women, aged 18 to 49 years, made up the cohort. For each donor, CD4 naive and CD4 memory were each run on three plates, CD8 naive on two plates, and CD8 memory on one plate. To estimate repertoire size and how much clonotype sharing occurs between individuals, the study deeply sequenced the blood TCR repertoires of five or six healthy adults. To increase sequencing depth and limit assay-specific biases, TCR repertoire library preparation and sequencing were carried out by different laboratories using diverse techniques. Between about 0.85 and 10 billion PBMCs per donor were obtained by leukapheresis.

A single count supports this clone. Its recognized antigen is unknown. It has no much larger one-base neighbor in the sample; base qualities were not kept. The identical CDR3 is also encoded by other nucleotide sequences in the sample. The germline V gene supplies CDR1 SGHRS and CDR2 YFSETQ. V loses 1 base, J loses 0 bases, and the germline ends lie 11 bases apart. There are 15 amino acids in the CDR3, from cysteine to phenylalanine inclusive. Of all the DNA, just the CDR3 is kept, 45 bases in frame from base 1. What the study reported, not specific to this receptor: Naive subsets generally had larger estimated clonotype richness than memory subsets. Because the study included a small number of donors, the genetic and exposure-history diversity represented was limited. Even with the large sequencing depth, rarefaction of the sorted-subset datasets indicated that sequencing was incomplete. Based on pairwise subsampling, the degree of clonotype sharing among donors was expected to be affected by sequencing depth. Sampling was restricted to blood, and TCR repertoires in tissue are likely to differ from TCR repertoires in blood. Compared with non-shared clonotypes, clonotypes shared by all four sorted-subset donors had higher generation probabilities. Approximately 4.8% of naive CD4, more than 3% of naive CD8, about 2.5% of memory CD4, and 0.4% of memory CD8 clonotypes were shared across several donors.

Using the deep immunoSEQ assay, TCR CDR3 regions were amplified from genomic DNA by multiplex PCR. Genomic DNA extracted from each cell subset was distributed evenly over all wells of several immunoSEQ 96-well plates, and each plate served as one replicate. For sorted subsets, each replicate PCR was loaded with about 0.2 ug genomic DNA, equivalent to 30,000 or so T cell genomes. Purified libraries were measured with a Qubit 3.0 fluorometer, size-checked on a Bioanalyzer 2100, and measured again with the KAPA Library Quantification kit. Each immunoSEQ 96-well plate was sequenced on its own single-read 150-cycle Illumina NextSeq 550 flow cell. The paper's processing steps were these. Because the immunoSEQ output held only junctional sequences and lacked quality scores, the filtering could not match the filtering applied to full-length reads. Sequences were annotated with PyIR, a Python wrapper for IgBLAST v1.9, using IMGT germline references to assign V/J genes and CDR3. Reads with weak V/J assignments (E-value above 1e-6), missing CDR3, stop codons, out-of-frame junctions, or ambiguous translated residues were removed. A V3J clonotype was defined by an identical inferred V gene, J gene, and CDR3 amino acid sequence. Percentage overlap between repertoires was calculated by dividing the number of shared unique clonotypes by the size of the smaller repertoire. Repertoire richness was assessed with RTK rarefaction, the Chao1 estimator, and Recon v2.1 estimates of unobserved clonotypes. OLGA was used to compute generation probabilities for all TCRbeta clonotypes that the gDNA method yielded from several donors. TCRdb stores this immuneACCESS table with in-frame sequences only. Part of the clones is absent; in the studies checked, under half of the shortfall reflects unresolved V genes, and no reason is known for the rest. The DNA was the basis for D and trimming; V, J and clone size are from that table. The sample table holds roughly 1,500,000 clones, of which approximately 98.5% were seen once. Of the sample, approximately 0.4% is held by the ten largest clones.

The donors were healthy, HIV-negative adults who had no recently reported acute infections or vaccinations. Every donor was a Caucasian adult residing in Nashville, Tennessee, USA. CD4+ T cells were enriched by magnetic negative selection; naive cells were then positively selected on CD45RA, and the negative fraction formed the memory subset. Blood was collected by leukapheresis, and PBMCs were isolated by Ficoll-Histopaque density gradient centrifugation and then cryopreserved in liquid nitrogen vapor phase. Analytical flow cytometry was used to check the purity and quantity of every magnetically sorted T cell population. Each sorted fraction had its genomic DNA isolated and then quantified by UV absorbance on a Nanodrop 2000c.

The receptor's source is a young man in good health. Sequencing was done on a sample of naive CD4+ T cells sorted from blood. Per the publication, the cell subset or site label means: CD45RA+ positively selected. The chain couples TRBV5-1 to TRBJ2-7; TRBD2 might be the D gene, on 6 matching bases. Here is the DNA: TGCGCCAGCAGCTTGACGTCCGGGAGCTCCTACGAGCAGTACTTC. It is translated as CASSLTSGSSYEQYF.